The 14 T cell receptor beta chains in this list originate from one sample, sequenced in a study of T cell repertoires in cytomegalovirus infection. These receptors lack a known antigen. TCRdb itself ran the reads through MiXCR, one entry per CDR3 protein. The sample contains some 940,000 distinct CDR3 sequences, less than 35% of which appear only once. The sample here was cultured CD8+ T cells from PBMCs, taken from culture after CMV antigen stimulation. The receptors were sampled from a human donor in good health (CMV status not recorded). Some clones in this sample may be carry-over from other donors' samples.

The J gene is TRBJ1-1, the V gene TRBV7-9; D gene ambiguous. The CDR3 spans 12 residues. Germline CDR1 is SEHNR and CDR2 is FQNEAQ (reference sequence). Trimming cost V 3 bases and J 10 bases, with 12 bases left between them. CDR3 nucleotide sequence: TGTGCCAGCAGCTTCCCTACATGGGGAGCTTTCTTT. This encodes CASSFPTWGAFF.

V is TRBV2 and J is TRBJ1-2; D uncertain. There are 17 residues in the CDR3. Germline CDR1 reads SNHLY; CDR2 reads FYNNEI. V lost 7 bases, J lost 4 bases, and 25 bases lay in between. CDR3 nucleotides: TGTGCCAGCACTGATCACGGAAGGGAGTGGGGTGGCTATGGCTACACCTTC. The encoded protein is CASTDHGREWGGYGYTF.

This clonotype was seen at least ten times. The chain uses TRBV12-3 or TRBV12-4 and TRBJ2-7; 7 bases match TRBD1. J lost 2 bases, V lost 6 bases, and 7 bases had no gene match. CDR3 length equals 14 residues. CDR3 bases: TGTGCCAGCAGCCCGTTCGGGACAGCCTACGAGCAGTACTTC. Protein: CASSPFGTAYEQYF.

The rearrangement links TRBV15 to TRBJ2-1, with TRBD2 as a possible D gene (6 bases). Germline V CDR1 and CDR2: LNHNV, YYDKDF (reference sequence). The CDR3 has 15 residues. With 1 base removed from V and 0 bases from J, the gap between germline ends came to 7 bases. The CDR3 DNA is TGTGCCACCAGCAGAGTGCGGGGCTCCTACAATGAGCAGTTCTTC. It encodes CATSRVRGSYNEQFF.

The V gene is TRBV6-2 or TRBV6-3, the J gene TRBJ2-3; D unresolved. The CDR3 is 14 residues long. With 2 bases removed from V and 1 base from J, the gap between germline ends came to 7 bases. Germline V gene lookup returns CDR1 MNHEY and CDR2 SVGEGT. The CDR3 DNA reads TGTGCCAGCAGTTACGTGATCGGCACAGATACGCAGTATTTT. Translated: CASSYVIGTDTQYF.

This clonotype showed up many times. The J gene is TRBJ2-1, the V gene TRBV6-1, with 11 positions matching TRBD2. V shed 4 bases, J shed 0 bases, and the junction held 2 bases outside the gene matches. The CDR3 totals 16 residues. Per the germline V gene, CDR1 is MNHNS and CDR2 is SASEGT. In DNA, the CDR3 is TGTGCCAGCAGTGCCCTAGCGGGGGGCTCCTACAATGAGCAGTTCTTC. It encodes CASSALAGGSYNEQFF.

There are a few counts of this clonotype. The chain uses TRBV7-2 and TRBJ2-5, with 10 bases matching TRBD2. The CDR3 has 14 residues. Germline CDR1 SGHTA, CDR2 FQGNSA. V gave up 5 bases and J gave up 5 bases; unmatched junction bases: 5. CDR3: CASSTQAGGETQYF. The CDR3 coding sequence is TGTGCCAGCAGCACTCAAGCGGGGGGGGAGACCCAGTACTTC. The full variable domain, completed using reference TRBV7-2 and TRBJ2-5, is GAGVSQSPSNKVTEKGKDVELRCDPISGHTALYWYRQSLGQGLEFLIYFQGNSAPDKSGLPSDRFSAERTGGSVSTLTIQRTQQEDSAVYLCASSTQAGGETQYFGPGTRLLVL.

V gene TRBV25-1 combines with J gene TRBJ1-1; 11 bases match TRBD1. After removal of 3 bases from V and 7 bases from J, the junction contained 10 bases not matched to a gene. The CDR3 covers 16 residues. Per germline, CDR1 MGHDK and CDR2 SYGVNS. CDR3 sequence: CASSDSGTGGESEAFF. As DNA, the CDR3 is TGTGCCAGCAGTGACTCCGGGACAGGGGGAGAAAGTGAAGCTTTCTTT.

This chain links TRBV28 with TRBJ2-1; 8 nucleotides align to TRBD2. Germline CDR1 and CDR2: MDHEN and SYDVKM. The CDR3 consists of 14 residues. Trimming at V came to 1 base and at J to 10 bases, leaving 6 bases not matched to a gene. CDR3 protein: CASSLSRGVAEQFF. The CDR3 coding sequence is TGTGCCAGCAGTTTATCGCGGGGGGTGGCAGAGCAGTTCTTC.

The V call is TRBV3-1, the J call TRBJ2-2, with a possible D match to TRBD2 (5 bases). Looked up from germline, CDR1 is LGHDT and CDR2 is YNNKEL (reference sequence). The CDR3 has 18 amino acids. V was clipped by 0 bases and J by 7 bases, with 21 bases between them. CDR3 region: CASSQDPPRAMVGGELFF. The CDR3 region has the DNA TGTGCCAGCAGCCAAGACCCCCCGCGGGCGATGGTTGGCGGGGAGCTGTTTTTT.

This clonotype was observed once. This sequence joins TRBV2 and TRBJ2-7; tentative D call: TRBD1 (5 bases). CDR3 length: 13 residues. Germline lookup yields CDR1 SNHLY and CDR2 FYNNEI. V lost 3 bases and J lost 4, with 10 bases in between. CDR3 loop: CASSEGPGYEQYV. DNA for the CDR3: TGTGCCAGCAGTGAGGGGCCCGGATACGAGCAGTACGTC.

The table lists this clonotype with many counts. The chain couples TRBV7-6 to TRBJ1-5, with TRBD1 matching 12 bases. J lost 7 bases, V lost 5 bases, and 9 bases had no gene match. The CDR3 is made up of 16 amino acids. CDR1 is SGHVS and CDR2 is FNYEAQ in the germline V gene. The CDR3 coding sequence is TGTGCCAGCAGCCCTGGGACAGGGGGCGCGGGACAGCCCCAGCATTTT. Its protein product is CASSPGTGGAGQPQHF.

The gene calls are TRBV12-3 or TRBV12-4 and TRBJ1-2; D is unresolved. With 3 bases removed from V and 8 bases from J, the gap between germline ends came to 16 bases. The CDR3 runs to 14 residues. This CDR3 is CASSFSPAQTGYTF. The CDR3 nucleotides read TGTGCCAGCAGTTTCTCCCCTGCACAGACCGGCTACACCTTC.

The sample holds one count of this clonotype. Possible read error: a much larger clone is one base away. The V call is TRBV27, the J call TRBJ1-2, with D uncertain. Germline CDR1 and CDR2: MNHEY and SMNVEV (reference sequence). The CDR3 totals 13 residues. The DNA for the CDR3 is TGTGCCAGCAGTTCTGGGGTTGGCTATGGCGACACCTTC. Its translation is CASSSGVGYGDTF.